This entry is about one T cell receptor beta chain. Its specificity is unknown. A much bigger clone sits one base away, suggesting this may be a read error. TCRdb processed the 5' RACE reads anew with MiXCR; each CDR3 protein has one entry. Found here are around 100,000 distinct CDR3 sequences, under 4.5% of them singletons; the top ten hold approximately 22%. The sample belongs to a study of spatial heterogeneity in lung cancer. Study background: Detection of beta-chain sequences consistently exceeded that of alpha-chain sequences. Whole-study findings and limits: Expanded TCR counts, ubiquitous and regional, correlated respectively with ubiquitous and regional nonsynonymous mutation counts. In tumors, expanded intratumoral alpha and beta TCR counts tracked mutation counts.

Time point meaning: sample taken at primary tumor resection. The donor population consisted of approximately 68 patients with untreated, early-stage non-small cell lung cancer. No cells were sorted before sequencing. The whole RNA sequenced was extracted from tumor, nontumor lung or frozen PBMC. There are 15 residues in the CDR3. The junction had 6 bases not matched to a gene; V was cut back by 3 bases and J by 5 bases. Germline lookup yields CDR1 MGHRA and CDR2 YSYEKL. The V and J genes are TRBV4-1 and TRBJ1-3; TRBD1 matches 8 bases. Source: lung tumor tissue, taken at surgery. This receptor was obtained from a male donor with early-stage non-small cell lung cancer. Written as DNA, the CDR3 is TGCGCCAGCAGCCAGCGGACAGGGACTAGAAACACCATATATTTT. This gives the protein CASSQRTGTRNTIYF.